These 9 T cell receptor beta chains originate from one sample sequenced in a study of shared T cell receptors in the human thymus. Produced via immunoSEQ multiplex PCR; TCRdb's table is partial and in-frame only. The sample includes about 500,000 clones, approximately 80% of them seen just once. These data are also associated with another study on human thymus T cells.

Sequenced: thymocytes. Receptors were obtained from a boy less than two years old with a congenital heart defect.

This clone came up once. The V gene is TRBV28, the J gene TRBJ2-1, with 7 nucleotides matching TRBD2. Trimming at V came to 11 bases and at J to 8 bases, leaving 12 bases not matched to a gene. The CDR3 runs 13 residues. CDR1 and CDR2 (germline): MDHEN, SYDVKM. For the CDR3, the DNA is TGTGCCGGGGGGGACGGTATAATCGATGAGCAGTTCTTC. It encodes CAGGDGIIDEQFF.

This chain joins TRBV12-5 and TRBJ2-3, with a weak D call TRBD2 (5 bases). CDR1 LGHNT and CDR2 FRNRAP come from the germline V gene. Between the trimmed V and J ends, which lost 1 base and 7 bases, there was a span of 18 bases. The CDR3 extends over 16 amino acids. The CDR3 region is CASGLGLATAPHTQYF. The CDR3 DNA sequence: TGTGCTAGTGGTTTGGGGCTAGCTACCGCCCCTCATACGCAGTATTTT.

There are a few counts of this clone. V is TRBV10-3 and J is TRBJ1-2, with unresolved D. The CDR3 is 13 residues long. Deletions cut 11 bases from V and 2 bases from J, with 15 bases between. Germline V CDR1 and CDR2: ENHRY, SYGVKD. The CDR3 DNA reads as TGTGCCTCACACGGGGTCGAAAACTATGGCTACACCTTC. Amino acids: CASHGVENYGYTF.

The chain joins TRBV14 to TRBJ2-3, with TRBD1 identical over 9 bases. This CDR3 spans 16 amino acids. The germline V gene has CDR1 SGHDN and CDR2 FVKESK. V lost 0 bases, J lost 4 bases, and 5 bases stayed unmatched. Written as DNA, the CDR3 is TGTGCCAGCAGCCAAGATTGGGGACAGGGCCCAGATACGCAGTATTTT. Its protein product is CASSQDWGQGPDTQYF.

The chain links TRBV5-1 to TRBJ2-1; no clear D. Germline V CDR1 and CDR2: SGHRS, YFSETQ. CDR3 length: 17 residues. Trimming left V 4 bases short and J 0 bases short, with 17 bases between. CDR3 bases: TGCGCCAGCAGCCTGGCAAGCGTTTCGAGCTCCTACAATGAGCAGTTCTTC. This sequence encodes CASSLASVSSSYNEQFF. The complete variable domain, with remaining parts taken from reference TRBV5-1 and TRBJ2-1, reads KAGVTQTPRYLIKTRGQQVTLSCSPISGHRSVSWYQQTPGQGLQFLFEYFSETQRNKGNFPGRFSGRQFSNSRSEMNVSTLELGDSALYLCASSLASVSSSYNEQFFGPGTRLTVL.

V gene TRBV9 combines with J gene TRBJ2-7; 8 bases map to TRBD2. Germline CDR1 is SGDLS and CDR2 is YYNGEE. After removal of 4 bases from V and 2 bases from J, the junction contained 11 bases not matched to a gene. The CDR3 is made up of 16 amino acids. The CDR3 sequence is CASSRRGLAPPYEQYF. CDR3 in DNA: TGTGCCAGCAGCAGAAGAGGACTAGCTCCCCCCTACGAGCAGTACTTC. The full variable domain, completed using reference TRBV9 and TRBJ2-7, is DSGVTQTPKHLITATGQRVTLRCSPRSGDLSVYWYQQSLDQGLQFLIQYYNGEERAKGNILERFSAQQFPDLHSELNLSSLELGDSALYFCASSRRGLAPPYEQYFGPGTRLTVT.

The chain links TRBV30 to TRBJ2-3; perhaps TRBD2 as D (5 bases). Germline V CDR1 and CDR2: GTSNPN, SVGIG (reference sequence). V gave up 5 bases and J gave up 4 bases, with 13 bases separating them. CDR3 length: 13 amino acids. CDR3 DNA sequence: TGTGCCTGGGACCTCGGGGTCGCAGATACGCAGTATTTT. The encoded protein is CAWDLGVADTQYF.

The gene calls are TRBV19 and TRBJ1-5; 7 nucleotides agree with TRBD1. After removal of 3 bases from V and 5 bases from J, the junction contained 4 bases not matched to a gene. Germline V gives CDR1 LNHDA, CDR2 SQIVND (reference sequence). This CDR3 region has 14 residues. CDR3 in amino acids: CASSMGDSHQPQHF. The CDR3 DNA sequence: TGTGCCAGTAGTATGGGGGACAGCCATCAGCCCCAGCATTTT.

The chain recombines TRBV5-1 with TRBJ2-5, with D unresolved. The V gene's germline CDR1 is SGHRS and CDR2 YFSETQ. There are 14 residues in the CDR3. V lost 4 bases and J 8 bases, leaving 18 bases between the germline ends. CDR3 nucleotides: TGCGCCAGCAGCCGAGACTGGAGCAGTTGCACCCAGTACTTC. Translated: CASSRDWSSCTQYF.